This TCR beta chain originates from a study of circulating and synovial CD4+ cells in juvenile arthritis. The study's findings and limits: CPL versus bulk CD4 samples: T cell genome counts differed by at least an order of magnitude. These blood cells shared more CDR3 sequences with synovium than bulk blood.

The germline V gene has CDR1 SGHRS and CDR2 YFSETQ. Trimming pared 4 bases from V and 4 bases from J, leaving 17 bases between. The CDR3 consists of 15 residues. Sequencing used immunoSEQ multiplex PCR; TCRdb keeps in-frame clones, though not all of them. The table has tens of thousands of clones, 95% to 96% seen once. Worth noting for this clone: Its cognate antigen is unknown.

The rearrangement links TRBV5-1 to TRBJ1-2, with D maybe TRBD1 (5 bases). This clonotype was sampled from a human donor with juvenile idiopathic arthritis. The sample comprised CD4+ T cells from blood. CDR3 sequence (DNA): TGCGCCAGCAGCCCCCCCGGCAGGGAGGCCTATGGCTACACCTTC. Translated: CASSPPGREAYGYTF.